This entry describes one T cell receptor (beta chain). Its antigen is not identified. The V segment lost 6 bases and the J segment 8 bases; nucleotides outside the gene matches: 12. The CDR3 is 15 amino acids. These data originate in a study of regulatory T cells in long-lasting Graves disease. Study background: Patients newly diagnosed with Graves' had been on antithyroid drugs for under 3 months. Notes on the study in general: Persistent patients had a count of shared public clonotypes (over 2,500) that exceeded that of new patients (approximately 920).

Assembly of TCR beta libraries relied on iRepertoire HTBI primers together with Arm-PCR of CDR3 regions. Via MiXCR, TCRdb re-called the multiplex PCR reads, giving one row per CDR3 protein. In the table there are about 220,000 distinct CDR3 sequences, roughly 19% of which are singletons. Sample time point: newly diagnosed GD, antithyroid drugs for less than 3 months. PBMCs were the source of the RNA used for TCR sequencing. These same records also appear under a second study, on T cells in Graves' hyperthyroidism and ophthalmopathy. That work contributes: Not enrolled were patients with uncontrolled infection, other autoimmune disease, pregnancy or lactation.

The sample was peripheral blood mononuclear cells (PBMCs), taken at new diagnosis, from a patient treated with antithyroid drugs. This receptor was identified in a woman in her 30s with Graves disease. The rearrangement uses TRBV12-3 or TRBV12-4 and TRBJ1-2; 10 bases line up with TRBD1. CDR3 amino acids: CASSPTRTGGWGYTF. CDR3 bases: TGTGCCAGCAGCCCGACCCGGACAGGGGGTTGGGGCTACACCTTC.